This entry describes one T cell receptor (beta chain). The antigen is not known. Germline V gene lookup returns CDR1 MNHEY and CDR2 SMNVEV (reference sequence). The V end was cut by 6 bases, the J end by 3 bases, with 14 bases between. The CDR3 runs 15 residues. The record originates from a study of CD8+ T cells in alopecia areata. Findings of the study overall: When scalp samples are sequenced, resident alphabeta T cells of normal skin are also captured.

Sequencing relied on a cDNA template that was reverse transcribed from extracted RNA. The method was immunoSEQ multiplex PCR; TCRdb's version includes in-frame clones alone and lacks a portion of them. The sample records 50,000 to 70,000 clones, roughly 40% being singletons. The sequenced material came from NKG2D-low CD8+ T cells sorted from blood. The chain is built from TRBV27 and TRBJ2-2, with no clear D. This receptor was taken from a human donor with alopecia areata. CDR3 nucleotide sequence: TGTGCCAGCAGCTTTTGGGCGAAGGACACCGGGGAGCTGTTTTTT. Its protein product is CASSFWAKDTGELFF.